Listed below are T cell receptor beta chains from one sample, sequenced in a study of identical twins. MiXCR, run by TCRdb on the 5' RACE reads, gives a single entry per CDR3 protein. The data contain roughly 1.6 million distinct CDR3 sequences, around 33% of them singletons. The sample was cord blood. These receptors were collected from a newborn girl in good health. The CDR3 runs from the conserved cysteine through the conserved F or W. The D gene is left open where the match is weak. Not every row has a clone size; where given, it reads once, few, many or a size class.

>TRBV9|TRBJ2-5|-|few
CASSVGSGTLGYEQYF
TGTGCCAGCAGCGTAGGCTCCGGGACGTTGGGGTATGAGCAGTACTTC
>TRBV25-1|TRBJ1-1|-|few
CASSGPGHLEAFF
TGTGCCAGCAGTGGTCCGGGACACTTGGAAGCTTTCTTT
>TRBV27|TRBJ1-5|-|-
CASSSSLSNQPQHF
TGTGCCAGCAGTTCCTCCCTTAGCAATCAGCCCCAGCATTTT
>TRBV6-6|TRBJ2-5|TRBD2|few
CASSYSGGVKTQYF
TGTGCCAGCAGTTATAGCGGGGGGGTAAAGACCCAGTACTTC
>TRBV10-3|TRBJ2-7|-|many
CAISGGQLYEQYF
TGTGCCATCAGTGGCGGACAGCTCTACGAGCAGTACTTC
>TRBV24-1|TRBJ2-1|-|few
CATSDLAVPGSNEQFF
TGTGCCACCAGTGATTTGGCGGTACCGGGCTCAAATGAGCAGTTCTTC
>TRBV15|TRBJ2-3|-|few
CATSRGGADTQYF
TGTGCCACCAGCAGAGGAGGCGCAGATACGCAGTATTTT
>TRBV20-1|TRBJ1-6|-|few
CSARNRLGLYNSPLHF
TGCAGTGCTAGAAACCGATTGGGACTTTATAATTCACCCCTCCACTTT
>TRBV7-9|TRBJ2-5|-|-
CASSREGHPQETQYF
TGTGCCAGCAGCCGGGAAGGACACCCCCAAGAGACCCAGTACTTC
>TRBV12-3/TRBV12-4|TRBJ2-5|TRBD1|few
CASSPRTGGETQYF
TGTGCCAGCAGTCCACGGACAGGGGGAGAGACCCAGTACTTC
>TRBV4-2|TRBJ2-1|-|many
CASSQARDEQFF
TGTGCCAGCAGCCAAGCCAGAGATGAGCAGTTCTTC
>TRBV27|TRBJ2-1|TRBD2|few
CASGGTTAVGNEQFF
TGTGCCAGCGGAGGGACTACCGCGGTGGGCAATGAGCAGTTCTTC
>TRBV29-1|TRBJ2-5|TRBD1|-
CSVVRTGGYPSLNEQYF
TGCAGCGTTGTTCGGACAGGGGGCTACCCTTCCCTCAATGAGCAGTACTTC
>TRBV27|TRBJ2-7|TRBD2|-
CASSFRTSRTYEQYF
TGTGCCAGCAGTTTTAGGACTAGTCGCACCTACGAGCAGTACTTC
>TRBV11-2|TRBJ1-1|TRBD1|-
CASSLGTGSLNTEAFF
TGTGCCAGCAGCCTTGGGACAGGGTCCTTGAACACTGAAGCTTTCTTT
>TRBV20-1|TRBJ2-3|TRBD2|-
CSATITSVATDTQYF
TGCAGTGCTACCATAACTAGCGTGGCCACAGATACGCAGTATTTT
>TRBV4-2|TRBJ2-1|TRBD2|-
CASSQVGLAGGQGNEQFF
TGTGCCAGCAGCCAAGTGGGACTAGCGGGAGGGCAGGGGAATGAGCAGTTCTTC
>TRBV7-2|TRBJ2-2|-|-
CASSFWGETGELFF
TGTGCCAGCAGCTTTTGGGGGGAAACCGGGGAGCTGTTTTTT
>TRBV21-1|TRBJ2-1|-|few
CASDGLAVNEQFF
TGTGCCAGCGACGGACTAGCGGTTAATGAGCAGTTCTTC
>TRBV27|TRBJ2-7|TRBD1|few
CASSAGQAYYEQYF
TGTGCCAGCAGTGCGGGACAGGCCTACTACGAGCAGTACTTC
>TRBV7-2|TRBJ2-3|-|many
CASSLQLTTDTQYF
TGTGCCAGCAGCTTACAACTAACCACAGATACGCAGTATTTT
>TRBV5-6|TRBJ1-5|TRBD1|-
CASSPRGRNQPQHF
TGTGCCAGCAGCCCCAGGGGGAGGAATCAGCCCCAGCATTTT
>TRBV20-1|TRBJ2-5|TRBD2|few
CSASGLALAETQYF
TGCAGTGCTAGCGGACTAGCCTTGGCAGAGACCCAGTACTTC
>TRBV6-1|TRBJ1-2|TRBD1|-
CASSEGGQGVRGYTF
TGTGCCAGCAGTGAAGGGGGACAGGGGGTTCGTGGCTACACCTTC
>TRBV20-1|TRBJ2-3|TRBD2|-
CSVSRLAETDTQYF
TGCAGTGTTTCCCGACTAGCGGAGACAGATACGCAGTATTTT
>TRBV28|TRBJ2-7|TRBD1|-
CASSFSGTGREQYF
TGTGCCAGCAGTTTCTCAGGGACAGGGCGTGAGCAGTACTTC
>TRBV11-2|TRBJ2-7|TRBD2|many
CASSSTSGRSYEQYF
TGTGCCAGCAGCAGTACTAGCGGGAGGTCCTACGAGCAGTACTTC
>TRBV27|TRBJ2-1|TRBD2|few
CASSLSVGGPGGEQFF
TGTGCCAGCAGTTTATCAGTAGGAGGCCCGGGGGGTGAGCAGTTCTTC
>TRBV12-3/TRBV12-4|TRBJ2-3|-|-
CASTNPRVQDTQYF
TGTGCCAGCACCAACCCTAGAGTACAAGATACGCAGTATTTT
>TRBV20-1|TRBJ2-7|-|-
CSARGTAPYEQYF
TGCAGTGCTAGGGGGACTGCTCCCTACGAGCAGTACTTC
>TRBV5-1|TRBJ1-6|-|-
CASSLRGEENSPLHF
TGCGCCAGCAGCTTGAGAGGGGAGGAGAATTCACCCCTCCACTTT
>TRBV4-1|TRBJ1-5|-|few
CASSQEWGTSAKPQHF
TGCGCCAGCAGCCAAGAATGGGGGACTTCTGCGAAGCCCCAGCATTTT
>TRBV20-1|TRBJ2-4|TRBD1|few
CSASPSDRGGNIQYF
TGCAGTGCTAGCCCTTCTGACAGGGGTGGAAACATTCAGTACTTC
>TRBV14|TRBJ2-3|TRBD2|-
CASSQERTSGEGDTQYF
TGTGCCAGCAGCCAAGAGAGGACTAGCGGGGAGGGAGATACGCAGTATTTT
>TRBV4-2|TRBJ2-3|-|-
CASSRTRIAAGSDTQYF
TGTGCCAGCAGCCGCACCCGGATAGCGGCAGGCTCAGATACGCAGTATTTT
>TRBV7-2|TRBJ2-2|TRBD2|-
CASSLVSLAGIGELFF
TGTGCCAGCAGCTTAGTTAGTCTAGCGGGAATAGGGGAGCTGTTTTTT
>TRBV24-1|TRBJ2-3|-|few
CATSDLRAADTQYF
TGTGCCACCAGTGATTTGCGTGCCGCAGATACGCAGTATTTT
>TRBV7-2|TRBJ2-7|-|-
CASSPYGASYEQYF
TGTGCCAGCAGCCCGTACGGTGCTTCCTACGAGCAGTACTTC
>TRBV20-1|TRBJ2-1|TRBD2|-
CSAWTSGVETQFF
TGCAGTGCTTGGACTAGCGGGGTTGAGACCCAGTTCTTC
>TRBV12-3/TRBV12-4|TRBJ1-2|-|few
CASGPDIDRGYTF
TGTGCCAGTGGGCCCGACATCGATCGTGGCTACACCTTC
>TRBV6-2/TRBV6-3|TRBJ2-1|-|-
CASSYSTRKGHNEQFF
TGTGCCAGCAGTTATTCGACTAGAAAGGGACACAATGAGCAGTTCTTC
>TRBV20-1|TRBJ2-3|TRBD1|-
CSATRDRADTQYF
TGCAGTGCAACCCGGGACAGGGCAGATACGCAGTATTTT
>TRBV10-2|TRBJ2-2|TRBD1|-
CASIRTGYMTGELFF
TGCGCCAGCATTCGGACAGGGTATATGACCGGGGAGCTGTTTTTT
>TRBV3-1|TRBJ2-7|-|few
CASSQLFWGRTYEQYF
TGTGCCAGCAGCCAACTGTTCTGGGGGAGGACCTACGAGCAGTACTTC
>TRBV24-1|TRBJ1-5|TRBD1|-
CATSDSWTGRNQPQHF
TGTGCCACCAGTGATTCGTGGACAGGCCGGAATCAGCCCCAGCATTTT
>TRBV2|TRBJ2-3|TRBD2|-
CASSEFGGTSGIWLDTQYF
TGTGCCAGCAGTGAATTTGGGGGGACTAGCGGGATCTGGTTGGATACGCAGTATTTT
>TRBV11-2|TRBJ2-3|TRBD2|many
CASASSGSTDTQYF
TGTGCCAGCGCAAGTAGCGGGAGCACAGATACGCAGTATTTT
>TRBV4-1|TRBJ2-2|-|-
CASTSLTGELFF
TGCGCCAGCACTAGCCTCACCGGGGAGCTGTTTTTT
>TRBV12-3/TRBV12-4|TRBJ2-2|TRBD2|-
CASSWGGDAGELFF
TGTGCCAGCAGTTGGGGGGGAGACGCCGGGGAGCTGTTTTTT
>TRBV7-4|TRBJ2-5|TRBD2|-
CASSLDLAGYGQYF
TGTGCCAGCAGCTTAGACCTAGCGGGATACGGGCAGTACTTC
>TRBV4-1|TRBJ2-1|-|-
CASSQDRAKNNEQFF
TGCGCCAGCAGCCAAGATAGGGCTAAAAACAATGAGCAGTTCTTC
>TRBV28|TRBJ1-1|TRBD1|-
CASRCPPDRGICGEAFF
TGTGCCAGCAGGTGCCCACCCGACAGGGGAATTTGTGGTGAAGCTTTCTTT
>TRBV2|TRBJ1-2|-|-
CTRGRPNYGYTF
TGCACCCGAGGGAGACCTAACTATGGCTACACCTTC
>TRBV7-9|TRBJ1-1|-|few
CASSLSLKHGYTEAFF
TGTGCCAGCAGCCTATCCCTAAAACACGGGTACACTGAAGCTTTCTTT